Only a few counts were recorded for the clone carrying this TCR beta chain. A single record per CDR3 protein comes from TCRdb applying MiXCR to the 5' RACE reads. In the table there are a few hundred thousand distinct CDR3 sequences, around 30% of which are singletons. Unmatched junction bases numbered 4, after V lost 5 bases and J lost 0 bases. Looked up from germline, CDR1 is SGHTA and CDR2 is FQGNSA. The CDR3 consists of 14 residues. The entry originates in a study of T-cell memory formation after mild COVID-19. V is TRBV7-2 and J is TRBJ2-7, with 7 bases lining up with TRBD1. The sample comprised PBMCs or a T cell subset sorted from them (not recorded which). The sequence was obtained from an adult woman who had mild COVID-19 (a few samples of this study predate the infection). Cell type and time point are not known. The CDR3 DNA is TGTGCCAGCAGCCGAGGACAGGACTCCTACGAGCAGTACTTC. Its protein product is CASSRGQDSYEQYF.